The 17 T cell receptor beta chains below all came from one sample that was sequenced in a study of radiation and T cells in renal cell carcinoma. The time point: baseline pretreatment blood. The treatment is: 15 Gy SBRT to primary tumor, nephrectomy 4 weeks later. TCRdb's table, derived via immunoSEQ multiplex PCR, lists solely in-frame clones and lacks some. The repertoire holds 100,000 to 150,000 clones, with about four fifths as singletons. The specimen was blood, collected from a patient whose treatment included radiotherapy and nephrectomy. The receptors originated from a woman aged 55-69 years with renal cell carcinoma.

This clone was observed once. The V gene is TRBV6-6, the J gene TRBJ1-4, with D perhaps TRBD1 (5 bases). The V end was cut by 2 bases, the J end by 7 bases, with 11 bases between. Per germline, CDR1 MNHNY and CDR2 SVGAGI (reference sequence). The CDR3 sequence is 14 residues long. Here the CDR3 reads CASSYEGLREKLFF. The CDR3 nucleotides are TGTGCCAGCAGTTACGAGGGGTTACGTGAAAAACTGTTTTTT.

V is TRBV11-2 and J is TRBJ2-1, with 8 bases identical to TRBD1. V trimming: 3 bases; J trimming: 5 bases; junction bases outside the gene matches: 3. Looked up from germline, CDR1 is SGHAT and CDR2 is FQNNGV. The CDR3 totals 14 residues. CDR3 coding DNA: TGTGCCAGCAGCTTTGTGACAGGGGACAATGAGCAGTTCTTC. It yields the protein CASSFVTGDNEQFF.

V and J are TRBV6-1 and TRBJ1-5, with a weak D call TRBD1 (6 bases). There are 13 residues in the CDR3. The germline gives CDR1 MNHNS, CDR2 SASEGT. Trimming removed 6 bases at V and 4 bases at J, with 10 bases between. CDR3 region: CASRGARNQPQHF. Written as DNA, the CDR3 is TGTGCCAGCAGGGGGGCGAGGAATCAGCCCCAGCATTTT.

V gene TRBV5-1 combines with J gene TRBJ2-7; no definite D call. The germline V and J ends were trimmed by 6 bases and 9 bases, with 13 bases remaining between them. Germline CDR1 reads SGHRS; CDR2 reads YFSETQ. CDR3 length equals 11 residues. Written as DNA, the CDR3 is TGCGCCAGCACGCTGCTTGAGGTGCAGTACTTC. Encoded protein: CASTLLEVQYF.

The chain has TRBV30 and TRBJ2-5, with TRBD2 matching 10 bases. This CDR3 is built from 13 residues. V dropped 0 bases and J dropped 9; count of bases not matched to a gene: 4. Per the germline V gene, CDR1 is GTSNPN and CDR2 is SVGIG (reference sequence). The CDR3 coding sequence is TGTGCCTGGAGTGTAGCGGGAGGGCAGGCCCAGTACTTC. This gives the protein CAWSVAGGQAQYF.

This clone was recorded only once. As DNA, the CDR3 is TGTGCCAGCAGTGAAGCGAGGACAGGGTACCGGCAGCCCCAGCATTTT. Its protein product is CASSEARTGYRQPQHF. The rearrangement joins TRBV6-1 to TRBJ1-5; 8 bases match TRBD1. This CDR3 is 16 amino acids long. The junction had 8 bases not matched to a gene; V was cut back by 0 bases and J by 7 bases. CDR1 MNHNS and CDR2 SASEGT come from the germline V gene.

CDR3 bases: TGTGCCAGCAGTGAAGCGCTTAACCGCTTACTTGACACTGAAGCTTTCTTT. It encodes CASSEALNRLLDTEAFF. The chain is built from TRBV2 and TRBJ1-1; no reliable D call. This CDR3 spans 17 amino acids. V was pared by 0 bases and J by 3 bases, with 17 bases between. From germline, CDR1 is SNHLY and CDR2 FYNNEI.

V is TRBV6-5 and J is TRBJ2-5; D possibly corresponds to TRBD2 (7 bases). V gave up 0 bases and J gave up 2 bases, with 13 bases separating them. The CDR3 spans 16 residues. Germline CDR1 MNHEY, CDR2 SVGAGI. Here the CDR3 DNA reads TGTGCCAGCAGTTACTCGGGGGGGCTTATTCAAGAGACCCAGTACTTC. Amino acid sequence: CASSYSGGLIQETQYF.

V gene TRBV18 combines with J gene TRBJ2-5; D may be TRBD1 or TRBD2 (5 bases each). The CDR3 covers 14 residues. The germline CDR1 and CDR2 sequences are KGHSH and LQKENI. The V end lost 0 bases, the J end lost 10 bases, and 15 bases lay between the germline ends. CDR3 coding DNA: TGTGCCAGCTCACCACCGACGGGGACCCAGGTCCAGTACTTC. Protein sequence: CASSPPTGTQVQYF.

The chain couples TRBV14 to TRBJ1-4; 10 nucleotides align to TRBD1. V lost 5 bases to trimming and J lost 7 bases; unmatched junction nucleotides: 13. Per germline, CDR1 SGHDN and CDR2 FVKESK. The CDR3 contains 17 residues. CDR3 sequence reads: CASSIGYGTGVIEKLFF. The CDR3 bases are TGTGCCAGCAGCATTGGCTACGGGACAGGGGTAATTGAAAAACTGTTTTTT.

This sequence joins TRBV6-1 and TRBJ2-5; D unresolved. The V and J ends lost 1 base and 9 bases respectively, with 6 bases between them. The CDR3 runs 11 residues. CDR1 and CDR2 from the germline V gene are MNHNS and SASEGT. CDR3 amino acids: CASSEGAAQYF. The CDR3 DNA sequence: TGTGCCAGCAGTGAAGGGGCCGCCCAGTACTTC.

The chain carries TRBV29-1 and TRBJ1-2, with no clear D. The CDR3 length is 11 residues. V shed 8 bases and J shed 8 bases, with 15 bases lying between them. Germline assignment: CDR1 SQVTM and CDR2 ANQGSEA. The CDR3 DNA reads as TGCAGCCTTGGCGGAATCGAAGGCTACACCTTC. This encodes CSLGGIEGYTF.

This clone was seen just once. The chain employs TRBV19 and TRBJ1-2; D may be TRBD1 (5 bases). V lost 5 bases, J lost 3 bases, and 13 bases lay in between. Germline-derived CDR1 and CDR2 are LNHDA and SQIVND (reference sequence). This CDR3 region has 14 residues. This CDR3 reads CASSPQGGDYGYTF. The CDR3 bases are TGTGCCAGTAGTCCGCAGGGAGGGGACTATGGCTACACCTTC.

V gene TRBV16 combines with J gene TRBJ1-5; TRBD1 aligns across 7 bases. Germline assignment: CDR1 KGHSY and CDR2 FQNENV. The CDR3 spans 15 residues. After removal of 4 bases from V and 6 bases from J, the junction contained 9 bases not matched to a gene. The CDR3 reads CASSLGRGSGQPQHF. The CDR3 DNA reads TGTGCCAGCAGCCTCGGCAGGGGGTCCGGTCAGCCCCAGCATTTT. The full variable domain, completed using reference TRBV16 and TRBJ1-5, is GEEVAQTPKHLVRGEGQKAKLYCAPIKGHSYVFWYQQVLKNEFKFLISFQNENVFDETGMPKERFSAKCLPNSPCSLEIQATKLEDSAVYFCASSLGRGSGQPQHFGDGTRLSIL.

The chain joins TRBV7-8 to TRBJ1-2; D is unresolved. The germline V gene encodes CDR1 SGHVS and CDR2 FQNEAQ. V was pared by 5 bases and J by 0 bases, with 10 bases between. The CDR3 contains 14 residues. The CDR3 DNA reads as TGTGCCAGCAGCGCCGGAACAGCTAACTATGGCTACACCTTC. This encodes CASSAGTANYGYTF.

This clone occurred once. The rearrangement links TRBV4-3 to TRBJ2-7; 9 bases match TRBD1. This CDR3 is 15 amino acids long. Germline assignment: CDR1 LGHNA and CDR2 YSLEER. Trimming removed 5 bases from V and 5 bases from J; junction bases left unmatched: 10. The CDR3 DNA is TGCGCCAGCAGCGAAGGGGGGACAGGGCCCCACGAGCAGTACTTC. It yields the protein CASSEGGTGPHEQYF.

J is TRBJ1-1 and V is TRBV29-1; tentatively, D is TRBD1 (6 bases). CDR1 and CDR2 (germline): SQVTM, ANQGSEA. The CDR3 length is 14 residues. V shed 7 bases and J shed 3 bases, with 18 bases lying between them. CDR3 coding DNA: TGCAGCGCTTCAGGGGCAGGGAGGGACACTGAAGCTTTCTTT. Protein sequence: CSASGAGRDTEAFF.